This T cell receptor (beta chain) was sequenced in a study of regulatory T cells in long-lasting Graves disease. Study-level findings and limits: Persistent disease preferred TRBV28, TRBJ1-2 and TRBJ2-5; new disease, TRBV20-1 and TRBJ2-1.

The TCR beta library used iRepertoire HTBI primers with Arm-PCR amplification of CDR3. TCRdb re-analysed the multiplex PCR reads in MiXCR, keeping a single row per CDR3 protein. The sample yields about 300,000 distinct CDR3 sequences, about a sixth seen once. The CDR3 extends over 13 amino acids. Germline CDR1 and CDR2: SNHLY and FYNNEI. Trimming took 3 bases from V and 0 from J, leaving 5 bases between them. This clonotype was seen at least ten times. Its target is unknown. Noted time point: newly diagnosed GD, antithyroid drugs for less than 3 months. PBMC-derived RNA was used for the TCR library. The chain joins TRBV2 to TRBJ1-2; D gene ambiguous. The receptor comes from a female donor with Graves disease. The input for sequencing was peripheral blood mononuclear cells (PBMCs), taken at new diagnosis, from a patient treated with antithyroid drugs. CDR3 nucleotide sequence: TGTGCCAGCAGTGACCCAGCTAACTATGGCTACACCTTC. Amino acids: CASSDPANYGYTF. Complete variable domain (other parts from reference TRBV2 and TRBJ1-2): EPEVTQTPSHQVTQMGQEVILRCVPISNHLYFYWYRQILGQKVEFLVSFYNNEISEKSEIFDDQFSVERPDGSNFTLKIRSTKLEDSAMYFCASSDPANYGYTFGSGTRLTVV.